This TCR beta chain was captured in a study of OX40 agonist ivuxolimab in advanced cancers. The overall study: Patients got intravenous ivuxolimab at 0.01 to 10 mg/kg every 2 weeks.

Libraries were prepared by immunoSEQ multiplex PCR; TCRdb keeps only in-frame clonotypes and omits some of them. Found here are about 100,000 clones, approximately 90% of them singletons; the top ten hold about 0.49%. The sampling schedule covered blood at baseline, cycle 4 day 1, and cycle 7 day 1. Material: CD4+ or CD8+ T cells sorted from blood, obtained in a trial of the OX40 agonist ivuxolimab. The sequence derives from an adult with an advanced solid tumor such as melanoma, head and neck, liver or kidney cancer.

The CDR3 DNA reads TGTGCCAGCCTACCAACCTTGAACACTGAAGCTTTCTTT. Translated, it gives CASLPTLNTEAFF. The chain joins TRBV2 to TRBJ1-1, with D uncertain. The V gene's germline CDR1 is SNHLY and CDR2 FYNNEI. The CDR3 totals 13 residues. V lost 8 bases and J 0 bases, leaving 10 bases between the germline ends.